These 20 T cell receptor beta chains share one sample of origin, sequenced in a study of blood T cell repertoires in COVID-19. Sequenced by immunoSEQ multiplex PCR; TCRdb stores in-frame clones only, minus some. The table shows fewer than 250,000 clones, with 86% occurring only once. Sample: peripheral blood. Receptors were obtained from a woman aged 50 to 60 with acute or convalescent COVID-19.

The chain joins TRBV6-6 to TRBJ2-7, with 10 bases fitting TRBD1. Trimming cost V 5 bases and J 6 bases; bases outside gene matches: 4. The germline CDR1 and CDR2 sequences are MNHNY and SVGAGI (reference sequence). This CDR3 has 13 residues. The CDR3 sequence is CASSRQGASEQYF. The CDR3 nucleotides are TGTGCCAGCAGTAGACAGGGGGCGAGCGAGCAGTACTTC.

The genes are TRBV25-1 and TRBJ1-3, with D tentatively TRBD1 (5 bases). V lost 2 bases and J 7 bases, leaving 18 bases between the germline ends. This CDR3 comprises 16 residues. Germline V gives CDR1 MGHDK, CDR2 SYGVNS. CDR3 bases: TGTGCCAGCAGTGAACCGGGGGTGAAGACTGAGAACACCATATATTTT. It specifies CASSEPGVKTENTIYF.

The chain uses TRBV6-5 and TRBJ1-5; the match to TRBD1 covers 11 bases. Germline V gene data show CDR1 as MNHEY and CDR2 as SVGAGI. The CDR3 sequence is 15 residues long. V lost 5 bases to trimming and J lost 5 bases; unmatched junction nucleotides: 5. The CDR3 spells CASSQGTGGYQPQHF. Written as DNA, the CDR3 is TGTGCCAGCAGTCAGGGGACAGGGGGGTATCAGCCCCAGCATTTT.

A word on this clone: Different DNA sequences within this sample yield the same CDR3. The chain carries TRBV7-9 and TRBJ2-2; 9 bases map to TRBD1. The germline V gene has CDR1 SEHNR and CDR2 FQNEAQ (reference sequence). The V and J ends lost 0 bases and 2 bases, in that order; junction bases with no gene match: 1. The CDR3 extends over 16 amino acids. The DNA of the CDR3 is TGTGCCAGCAGCTTAGCGGGACAGGGAAACACCGGGGAGCTGTTTTTT. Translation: CASSLAGQGNTGELFF.

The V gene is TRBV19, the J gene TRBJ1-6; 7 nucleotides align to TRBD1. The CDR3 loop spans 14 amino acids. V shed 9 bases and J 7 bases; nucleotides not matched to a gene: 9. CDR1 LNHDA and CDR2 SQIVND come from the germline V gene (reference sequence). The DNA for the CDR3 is TGTGCCAGCGCCTCCGGGACAGCCAATTCACCCCTCCACTTT. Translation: CASASGTANSPLHF.

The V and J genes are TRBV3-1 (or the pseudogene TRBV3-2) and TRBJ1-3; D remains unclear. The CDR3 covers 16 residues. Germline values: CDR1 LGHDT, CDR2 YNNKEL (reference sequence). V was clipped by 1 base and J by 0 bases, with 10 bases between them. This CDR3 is CASSQGWQISGNTIYF. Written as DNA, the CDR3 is TGTGCCAGCAGCCAAGGTTGGCAGATCTCTGGAAACACCATATATTTT.

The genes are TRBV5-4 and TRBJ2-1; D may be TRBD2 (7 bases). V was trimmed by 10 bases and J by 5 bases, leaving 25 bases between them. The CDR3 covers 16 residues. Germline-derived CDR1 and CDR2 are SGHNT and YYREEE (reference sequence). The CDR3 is CAGRTGGPSADNEQFF. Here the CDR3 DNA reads TGTGCCGGGCGGACCGGGGGGCCTAGCGCGGACAATGAGCAGTTCTTC.

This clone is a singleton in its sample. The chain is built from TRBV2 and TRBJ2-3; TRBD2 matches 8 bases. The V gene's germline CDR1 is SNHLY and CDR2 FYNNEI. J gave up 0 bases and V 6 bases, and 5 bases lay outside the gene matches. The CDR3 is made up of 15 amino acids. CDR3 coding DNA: TGTGCCAGCAGGGAGCGGGGGCAGAGCACAGATACGCAGTATTTT. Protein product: CASRERGQSTDTQYF.

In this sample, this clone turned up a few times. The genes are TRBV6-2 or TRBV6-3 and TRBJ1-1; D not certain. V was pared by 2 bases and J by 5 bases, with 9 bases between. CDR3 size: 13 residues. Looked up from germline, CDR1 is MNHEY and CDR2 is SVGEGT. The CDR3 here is CASSYEPGTEAFF. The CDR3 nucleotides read TGTGCCAGCAGTTACGAACCGGGGACTGAAGCTTTCTTT.

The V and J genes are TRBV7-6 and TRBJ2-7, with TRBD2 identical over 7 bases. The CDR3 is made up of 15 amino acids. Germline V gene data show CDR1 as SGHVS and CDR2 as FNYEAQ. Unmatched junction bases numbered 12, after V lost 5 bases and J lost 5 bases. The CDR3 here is CASSEKSTSVHEQYF. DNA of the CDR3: TGTGCCAGCAGCGAGAAGAGTACTAGCGTCCACGAGCAGTACTTC.

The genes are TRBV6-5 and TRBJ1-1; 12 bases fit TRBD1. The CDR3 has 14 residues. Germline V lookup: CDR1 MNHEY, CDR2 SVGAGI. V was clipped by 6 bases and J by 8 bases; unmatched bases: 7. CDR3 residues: CASSGTGGRREAFF. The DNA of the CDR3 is TGTGCCAGCAGCGGGACAGGGGGCCGACGAGAAGCTTTCTTT.

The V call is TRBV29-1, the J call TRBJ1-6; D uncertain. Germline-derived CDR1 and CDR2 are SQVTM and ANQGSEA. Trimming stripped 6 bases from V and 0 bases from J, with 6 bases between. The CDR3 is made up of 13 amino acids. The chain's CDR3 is CSVASSYNSPLHF. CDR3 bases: TGCAGCGTCGCCAGCTCCTATAATTCACCCCTCCACTTT.

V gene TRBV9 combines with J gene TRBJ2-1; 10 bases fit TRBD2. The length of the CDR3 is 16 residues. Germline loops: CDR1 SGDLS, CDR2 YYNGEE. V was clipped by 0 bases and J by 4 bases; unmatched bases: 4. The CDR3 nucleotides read TGTGCCAGCAGCGTAGAACAACTAGCGGGGTACAATGAGCAGTTCTTC. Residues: CASSVEQLAGYNEQFF.

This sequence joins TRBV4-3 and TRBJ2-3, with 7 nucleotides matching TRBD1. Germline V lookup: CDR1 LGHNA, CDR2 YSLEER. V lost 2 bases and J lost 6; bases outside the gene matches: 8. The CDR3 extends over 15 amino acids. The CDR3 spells CASSQSDRVVDTQYF. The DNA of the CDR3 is TGCGCCAGCAGCCAATCTGACAGGGTAGTTGATACGCAGTATTTT.

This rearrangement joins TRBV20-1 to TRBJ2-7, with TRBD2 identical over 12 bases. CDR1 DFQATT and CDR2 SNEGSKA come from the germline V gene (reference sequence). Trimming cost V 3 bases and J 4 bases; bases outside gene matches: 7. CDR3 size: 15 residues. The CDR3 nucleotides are TGCAGTGCTAGTACTTACGGGACTAGCGGGTACGAGCAGTACTTC. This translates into CSASTYGTSGYEQYF.

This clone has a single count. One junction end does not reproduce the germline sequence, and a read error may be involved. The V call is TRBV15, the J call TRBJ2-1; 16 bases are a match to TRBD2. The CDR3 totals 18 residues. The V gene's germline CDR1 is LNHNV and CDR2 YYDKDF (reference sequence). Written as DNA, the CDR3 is TGTGCCACCAGAAGAGCAAAGGGGACTAGCGGGAGGGCGAATGAGCAGTTCTTC. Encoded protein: CATRRAKGTSGRANEQFF.

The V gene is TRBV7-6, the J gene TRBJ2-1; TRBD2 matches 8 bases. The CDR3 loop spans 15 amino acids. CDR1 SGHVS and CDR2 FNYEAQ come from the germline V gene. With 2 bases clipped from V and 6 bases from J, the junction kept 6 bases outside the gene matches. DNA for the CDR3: TGTGCCAGCAGCTTACAGGCGGGAGGTCCCAATGAGCAGTTCTTC. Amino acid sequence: CASSLQAGGPNEQFF.

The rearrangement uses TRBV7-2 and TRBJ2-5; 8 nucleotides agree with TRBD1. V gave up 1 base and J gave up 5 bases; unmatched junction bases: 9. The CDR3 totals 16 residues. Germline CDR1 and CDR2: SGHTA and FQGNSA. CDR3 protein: CASSLVGAGGGETQYF. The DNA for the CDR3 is TGTGCCAGCAGCTTAGTGGGGGCAGGGGGCGGCGAGACCCAGTACTTC. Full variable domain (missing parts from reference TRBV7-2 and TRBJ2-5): GAGVSQSPSNKVTEKGKDVELRCDPISGHTALYWYRQSLGQGLEFLIYFQGNSAPDKSGLPSDRFSAERTGGSVSTLTIQRTQQEDSAVYLCASSLVGAGGGETQYFGPGTRLLVL.

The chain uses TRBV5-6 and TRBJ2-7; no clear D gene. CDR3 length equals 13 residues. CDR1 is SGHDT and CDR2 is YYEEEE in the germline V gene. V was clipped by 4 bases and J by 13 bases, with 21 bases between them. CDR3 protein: CASSRSWLEVNYF. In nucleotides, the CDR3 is TGTGCCAGCAGCCGCTCATGGCTCGAAGTCAACTACTTC.

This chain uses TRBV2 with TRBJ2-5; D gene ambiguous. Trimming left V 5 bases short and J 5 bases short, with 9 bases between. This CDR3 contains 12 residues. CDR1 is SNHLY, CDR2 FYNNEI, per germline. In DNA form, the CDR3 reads TGTGCCAGCAGTCGTTTCGAGGAGACCCAGTACTTC. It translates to CASSRFEETQYF.